Listed below are T cell receptor beta chains from one sample, sequenced in a study of OX40 agonist ivuxolimab in advanced cancers. Produced via immunoSEQ multiplex PCR; TCRdb's table is partial and in-frame only. The sample lists about 60,000 clones; 85% to 90% were seen once. The sample was CD4+ or CD8+ T cells sorted from blood, taken in a trial of the OX40 agonist ivuxolimab. The receptors were sampled from an adult with an advanced solid tumor such as melanoma, head and neck, liver or kidney cancer. CDR3s include the opening cysteine and the closing phenylalanine or tryptophan. A D gene is named only where the DNA matches it firmly. The size entry is marked missing in some rows and otherwise reads once, few, many or a size class.

TRBJ2-7 TRBV28 NA NA TGTGCCACGCGGCACAGACCCTACGAGCAGTACTTC CATRHRPYEQYF
TRBJ2-5 TRBV19 NA TRBD2 TGTGCCAGTAGCACGATTTTTAGCGGGAGGGGGTCAGAGACCCAGTACTTC CASSTIFSGRGSETQYF
TRBJ2-1 TRBV9 NA TRBD1 TGTGCCAGCAGCGTCCTGACAGGGCTGCAGCAGTTCTTC CASSVLTGLQQFF
TRBJ2-6 TRBV19 NA NA TGTGCCAGTAGAACCCTCTCTGGGGCCAACGTCCTGACTTTC CASRTLSGANVLTF
TRBJ2-1 TRBV6-1 NA TRBD1 TGTGCCAGCAACCGACGGACAGGCGACTACAATGAGCAGTTCTTC CASNRRTGDYNEQFF
TRBJ2-7 TRBV6-8 NA TRBD2 TGTGCCAGCAGTTACTCTGGGACTAGCGGCGACGAGCAGTACTTC CASSYSGTSGDEQYF
TRBJ1-5 TRBV28 NA TRBD1 TGTGCCAGCAGTTTAGTTGCGACAGGGGGATGGCAGCCCCAGCATTTT CASSLVATGGWQPQHF
TRBJ2-5 TRBV9 NA NA TGTGCCAGCAGCGTAGGCAGCGTCGGGGAGACCCAGTACTTC CASSVGSVGETQYF
TRBJ1-1 TRBV6-6 NA NA TGTGCCAGCTCCATGGGGGGTATGAACACTGAAGCTTTCTTT CASSMGGMNTEAFF
TRBJ1-2 TRBV27 NA NA TGTGCCAGCAGGACGACAGGTGGTCATATCAGCCTGTCTGGCTACACCTTC CASRTTGGHISLSGYTF
TRBJ2-7 TRBV2 NA NA TGTGCCAGCAGGGGGGACACAGTCGAGCAGTACTTC CASRGDTVEQYF
TRBJ1-3 TRBV28 NA TRBD1 TGTGCCAGCAGTGCACATACAGGGGCTGGAAACACCATATATTTT CASSAHTGAGNTIYF
TRBJ1-2 TRBV6-5 NA NA TGTGCCAGCAGTTACGGGGGGGCCGATAACTATGGCTACACCTTC CASSYGGADNYGYTF
TRBJ2-3 TRBV5-1 NA NA TGCGCCAGCACAGGTATCACAGGGTCAGATACGCAGTATTTT CASTGITGSDTQYF
TRBJ2-3 TRBV9 NA NA TGTGCCAGCAGCCCCCTCAGCACAGATACGCAGTATTTT CASSPLSTDTQYF
TRBJ2-7 TRBV27 NA TRBD1 TGTGCCAGCAGTACGCTAGGGACAGCTACCATCTACGAGCAGTACTTC CASSTLGTATIYEQYF
TRBJ2-4 TRBV5-4 NA NA TGTGCCAGCAGCCTAGGGGGAGGACTAGCCAAAAACATTCAGTACTTC CASSLGGGLAKNIQYF
TRBJ2-1 TRBV25-1 NA NA TGTGCCAGCACACACAGGGTCAATGAGCAGTTCTTC CASTHRVNEQFF
TRBJ2-7 TRBV19 once NA TGTGCCACCGAAACGGGGGGCGGAGGCTCCTACGAGCAGTACTTC CATETGGGGSYEQYF
TRBJ1-5 TRBV19 once TRBD1 TGTGCCAGTAGTGGGGGACAGGGCCTTAATAGCAATCAGCCCCAGCATTTT CASSGGQGLNSNQPQHF
TRBJ2-3 TRBV7-9 NA NA TGTGCCAGCAGCTTATTAGTATATGGGGTTACAGATACGCAGTATTTT CASSLLVYGVTDTQYF
TRBJ2-1 TRBV27 NA TRBD2 TGTGCCAGCAGTTTTCGACTAGCGGGAGCCGATGAGCAGTTCTTC CASSFRLAGADEQFF
TRBJ1-2 TRBV10-3 medium-sized NA TGTGCCATCAGTACTGGACGGGTCTATGGCTACACCTTC CAISTGRVYGYTF
TRBJ2-5 TRBV4-1 NA NA TGCGCCAGCAGCCAAGACCCCCCCGAGGAGACCCAGTACTTC CASSQDPPEETQYF
TRBJ2-3 TRBV6-5 NA TRBD1 TGTGCCAGCAGTTACTCTACAGGGGGTGCAGATACGCAGTATTTT CASSYSTGGADTQYF
TRBJ2-7 TRBV7-7 NA TRBD2 TGTGCCAGCAGCCAGGCGGGGGGCAGCTCCTACGAGCAGTACTTC CASSQAGGSSYEQYF
TRBJ1-5 TRBV20-1 NA NA TGCAGTGCCTCAGGGAATCAGCCCCAGCATTTT CSASGNQPQHF
TRBJ1-2 TRBV5-6 NA NA TGTGCCAGCAGGGGGCCGGGGACTAACTATGGCTACACCTTC CASRGPGTNYGYTF
TRBJ2-1 TRBV7-2 few TRBD2 TGTGCCAGCACCTTAGCGGGCAATGAGCAGTTCTTC CASTLAGNEQFF
TRBJ2-2 TRBV6-1 NA NA TGTGCCAGCAAACAGGCGTGGGGGGCTGAGGAGCTGTTTTTT CASKQAWGAEELFF
TRBJ2-7 TRBV21-1 NA NA TGTGCCAGCAGCAAATTCCGGGACAAGATCTCCTACGAGCAGTACTTC CASSKFRDKISYEQYF
TRBJ2-2 TRBV5-6 NA NA TGTGCCAGCAGCTTCGGCCTAACGGACACCGGGGAGCTGTTTTTT CASSFGLTDTGELFF
TRBJ1-3 TRBV7-8 NA NA TGTGCCAGCAGCTTAGGACAAACTTCTTCCGGAAACACCATATATTTT CASSLGQTSSGNTIYF
TRBJ1-4 TRBV7-2 NA NA TGTGCCAGCAGATCCCAGATAGGGGGAGGTAGTGAAAAACTGTTTTTT CASRSQIGGGSEKLFF
TRBJ2-1 TRBV19 NA TRBD2 TGTGCCAGTAGTACCCCGGGACTAGCGGGAGGGAGCTCCTACAATGAGCAGTTCTTC CASSTPGLAGGSSYNEQFF
TRBJ2-7 TRBV28 few NA TGTGCCAGCACCCCACGAGGTTACGAGCAGTACTTC CASTPRGYEQYF
TRBJ2-2 TRBV10-3 NA NA TGTGCCATCAGTGAGTCGGGTTCTTCCGGGGAGCTGTTTTTT CAISESGSSGELFF